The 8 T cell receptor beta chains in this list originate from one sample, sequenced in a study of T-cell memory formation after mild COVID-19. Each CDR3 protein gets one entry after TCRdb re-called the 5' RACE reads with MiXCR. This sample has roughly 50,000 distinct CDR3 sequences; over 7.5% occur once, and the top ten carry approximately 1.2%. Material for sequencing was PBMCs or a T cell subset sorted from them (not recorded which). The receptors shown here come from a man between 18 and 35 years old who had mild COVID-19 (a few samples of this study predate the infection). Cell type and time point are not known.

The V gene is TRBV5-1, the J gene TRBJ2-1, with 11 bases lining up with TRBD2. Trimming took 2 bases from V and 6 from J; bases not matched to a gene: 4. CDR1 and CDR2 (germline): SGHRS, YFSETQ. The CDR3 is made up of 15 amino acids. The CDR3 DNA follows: TGCGCCAGCAGCTTACTGGGACTAGCGGCCAATGAGCAGTTCTTC. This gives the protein CASSLLGLAANEQFF.

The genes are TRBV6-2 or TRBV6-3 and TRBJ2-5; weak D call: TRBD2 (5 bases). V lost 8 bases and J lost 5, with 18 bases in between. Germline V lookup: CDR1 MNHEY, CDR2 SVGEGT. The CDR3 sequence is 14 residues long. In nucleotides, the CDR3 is TGTGCCAGCGCTCTCCTGACGGGCGGGGAGACCCAGTACTTC. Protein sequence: CASALLTGGETQYF.

The chain's CDR3 is CSAGQEKIVQYF. The CDR3 DNA reads as TGCAGCGCGGGACAGGAAAAAATCGTGCAGTACTTC. This chain links TRBV29-1 with TRBJ2-7; 8 bases are a match to TRBD1. Germline CDR1 is SQVTM and CDR2 is ANQGSEA. The CDR3 extends over 12 amino acids. The J segment lost 9 bases and the V segment lost 7 bases, leaving 11 bases of the junction unmatched.

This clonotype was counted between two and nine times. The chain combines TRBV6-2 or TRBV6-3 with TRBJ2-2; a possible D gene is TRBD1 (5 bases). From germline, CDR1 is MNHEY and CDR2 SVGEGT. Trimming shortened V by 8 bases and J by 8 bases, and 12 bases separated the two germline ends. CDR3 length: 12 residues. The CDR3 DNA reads TGTGCCAGCGGACACCGGACAGGGGAGCTGTTTTTT. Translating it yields CASGHRTGELFF.

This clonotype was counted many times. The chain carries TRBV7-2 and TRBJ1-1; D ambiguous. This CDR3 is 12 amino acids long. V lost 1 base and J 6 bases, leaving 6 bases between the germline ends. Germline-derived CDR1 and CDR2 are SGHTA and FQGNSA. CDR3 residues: CASSLGRAEAFF. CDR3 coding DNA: TGTGCCAGCAGCTTAGGAAGGGCTGAAGCTTTCTTT.

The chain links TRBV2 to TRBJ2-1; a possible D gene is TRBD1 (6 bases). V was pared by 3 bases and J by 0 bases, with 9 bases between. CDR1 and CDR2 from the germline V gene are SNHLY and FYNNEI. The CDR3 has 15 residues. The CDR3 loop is CASSEQGSSYNEQFF. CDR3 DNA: TGTGCCAGCAGTGAGCAGGGGAGCTCCTACAATGAGCAGTTCTTC.

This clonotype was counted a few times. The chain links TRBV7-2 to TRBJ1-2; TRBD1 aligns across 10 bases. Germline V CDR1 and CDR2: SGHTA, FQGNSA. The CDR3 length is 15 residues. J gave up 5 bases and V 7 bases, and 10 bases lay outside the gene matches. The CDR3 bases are TGTGCCAGCAATGCGGTTGGACAGGGGGTATATGGCTACACCTTC. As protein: CASNAVGQGVYGYTF.

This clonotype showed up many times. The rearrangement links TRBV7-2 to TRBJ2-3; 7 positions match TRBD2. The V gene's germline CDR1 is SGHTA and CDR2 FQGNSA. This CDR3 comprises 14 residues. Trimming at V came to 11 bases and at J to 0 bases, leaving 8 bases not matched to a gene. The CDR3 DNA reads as TGTGCCGAGAGGGAGGGTCCGAGCACAGATACGCAGTATTTT. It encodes CAEREGPSTDTQYF.